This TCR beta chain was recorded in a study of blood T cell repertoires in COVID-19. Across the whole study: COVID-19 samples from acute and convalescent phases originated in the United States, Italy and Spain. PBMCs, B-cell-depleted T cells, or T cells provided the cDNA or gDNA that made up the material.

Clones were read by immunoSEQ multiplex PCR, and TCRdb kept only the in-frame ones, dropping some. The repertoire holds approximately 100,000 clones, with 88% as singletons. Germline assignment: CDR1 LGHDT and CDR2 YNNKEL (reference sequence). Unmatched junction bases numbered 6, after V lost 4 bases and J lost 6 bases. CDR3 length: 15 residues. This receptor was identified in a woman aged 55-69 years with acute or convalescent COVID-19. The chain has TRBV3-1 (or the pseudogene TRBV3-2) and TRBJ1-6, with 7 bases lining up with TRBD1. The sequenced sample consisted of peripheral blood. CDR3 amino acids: CASSLQGGSNSPLHF. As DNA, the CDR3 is TGTGCCAGCAGCCTCCAGGGGGGCAGTAATTCACCCCTCCACTTT.